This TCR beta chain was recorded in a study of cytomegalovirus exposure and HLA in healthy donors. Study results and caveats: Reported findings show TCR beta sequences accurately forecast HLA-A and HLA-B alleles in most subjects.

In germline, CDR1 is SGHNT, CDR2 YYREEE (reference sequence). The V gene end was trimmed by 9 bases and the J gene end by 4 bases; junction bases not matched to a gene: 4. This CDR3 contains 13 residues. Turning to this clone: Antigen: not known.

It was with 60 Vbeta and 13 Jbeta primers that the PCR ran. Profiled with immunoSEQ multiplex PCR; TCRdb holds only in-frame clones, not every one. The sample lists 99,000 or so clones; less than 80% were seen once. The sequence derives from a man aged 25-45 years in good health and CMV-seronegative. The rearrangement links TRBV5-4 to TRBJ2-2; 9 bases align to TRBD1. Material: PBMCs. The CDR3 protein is CATGTGSTGELFF. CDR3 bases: TGTGCCACCGGGACAGGGTCCACCGGGGAGCTGTTTTTT.